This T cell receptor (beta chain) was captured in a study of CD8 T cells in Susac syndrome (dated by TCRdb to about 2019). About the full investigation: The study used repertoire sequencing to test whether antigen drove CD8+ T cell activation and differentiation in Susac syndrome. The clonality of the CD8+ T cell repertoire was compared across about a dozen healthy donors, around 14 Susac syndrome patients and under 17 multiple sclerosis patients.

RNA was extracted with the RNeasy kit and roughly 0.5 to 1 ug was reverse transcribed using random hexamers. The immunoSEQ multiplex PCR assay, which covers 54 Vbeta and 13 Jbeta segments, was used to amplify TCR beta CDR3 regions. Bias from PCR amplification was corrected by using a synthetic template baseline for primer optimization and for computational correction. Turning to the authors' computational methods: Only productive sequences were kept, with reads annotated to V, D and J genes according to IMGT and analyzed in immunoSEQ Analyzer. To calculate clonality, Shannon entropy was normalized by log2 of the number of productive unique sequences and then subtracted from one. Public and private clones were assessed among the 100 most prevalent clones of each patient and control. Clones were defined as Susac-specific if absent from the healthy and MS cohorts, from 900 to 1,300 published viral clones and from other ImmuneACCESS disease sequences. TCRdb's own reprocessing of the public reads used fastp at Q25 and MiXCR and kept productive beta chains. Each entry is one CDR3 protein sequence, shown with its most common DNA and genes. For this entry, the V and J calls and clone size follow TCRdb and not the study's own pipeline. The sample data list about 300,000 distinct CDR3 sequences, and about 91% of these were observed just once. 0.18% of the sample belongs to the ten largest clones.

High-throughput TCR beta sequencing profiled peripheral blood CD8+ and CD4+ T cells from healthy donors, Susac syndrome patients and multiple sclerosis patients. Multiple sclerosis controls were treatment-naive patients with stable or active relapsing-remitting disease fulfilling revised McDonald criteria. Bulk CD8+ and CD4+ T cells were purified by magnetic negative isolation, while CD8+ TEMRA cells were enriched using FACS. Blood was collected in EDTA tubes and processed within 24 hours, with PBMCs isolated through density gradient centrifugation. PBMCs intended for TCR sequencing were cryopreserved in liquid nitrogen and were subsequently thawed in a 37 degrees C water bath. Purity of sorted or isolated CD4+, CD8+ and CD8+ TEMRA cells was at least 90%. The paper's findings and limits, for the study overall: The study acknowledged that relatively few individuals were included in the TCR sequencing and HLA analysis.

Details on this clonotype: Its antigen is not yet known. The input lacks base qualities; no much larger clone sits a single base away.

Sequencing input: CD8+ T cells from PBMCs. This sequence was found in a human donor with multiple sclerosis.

The sequence in DNA is TGTGCCAGCTCACGGGGACAGCCCTCGGACACTGAAGCTTTCTTT. This is translated as CASSRGQPSDTEAFF. The sequence is built from TRBV18 and TRBJ1-1, and 7 bases in between align with TRBD1. From cysteine to phenylalanine, the CDR3 is 15 amino acids long. The read is trimmed to its CDR3 DNA, 45 bases read in frame from base 1. Sequences KGHSH (CDR1) and LQKENI (CDR2) are obtained from the germline V gene. Trimming removed 4 bases from V and 3 bases from J; the gene matches leave 8 bases unexplained. Full variable domain (CDR3 extended with the reference TRBV18 and TRBJ1-1 proteins): NAGVMQNPRHLVRRRGQEARLRCSPMKGHSHVYWYRQLPEEGLKFMVYLQKENIIDESGMPKERFSAEFPKEGPSILRIQQVVRGDSAAYFCASSRGQPSDTEAFFGQGTRLTVV.